This TCR beta chain was retrieved from a study of T cells after yellow fever vaccination. The ends were cut back, 9 bases at V and 9 bases at J, with 18 bases in the middle. Germline V gives CDR1 SGHNT, CDR2 YYREEE (reference sequence). This CDR3 has 13 amino acids. This clonotype was seen a few times. TCRdb ran MiXCR on the 5' RACE reads and lists one entry per CDR3 protein. The sample lists some 400,000 distinct CDR3 sequences; roughly 6.2% were seen once. This sample comprised PBMCs, obtained 5 days after the yellow fever booster vaccination. The chain couples TRBV5-4 to TRBJ2-2; D tentatively reads TRBD1 or TRBD2 (5 bases each). This sequence was found in a man under 40 who received the YFV17D yellow fever vaccine. This CDR3 is CATRNSRDRELFF. The CDR3 DNA follows: TGTGCCACCCGTAACAGCAGGGACCGGGAGCTGTTTTTT.